Below, 17 T cell receptor beta chains from the same sample are listed, as sequenced in a study of T-cell memory formation after mild COVID-19. One entry per CDR3 protein results from TCRdb running MiXCR on the 5' RACE reads. The repertoire consists of approximately 490,000 distinct CDR3 sequences, with roughly 21% occurring once and the leading ten covering roughly an eighth. The sequencing sample was made of PBMCs or a T cell subset sorted from them (not recorded which). The receptors here all came from an adult woman who had mild COVID-19 (a few samples of this study predate the infection). Cell type and time point are not known.

The chain combines TRBV10-2 with TRBJ2-7, with TRBD1 matching over 8 bases. There are 15 residues in the CDR3. In germline, CDR1 is WSHSY, CDR2 SAAADI. The V gene end was trimmed by 1 base and the J gene end by 0 bases; junction bases not matched to a gene: 2. CDR3 coding DNA: TGCGCCAGCAGTGAGTTTGACAGGGGCTCCTACGAGCAGTACTTC. Translated, it gives CASSEFDRGSYEQYF.

There are a few counts of this clonotype. The gene calls are TRBV12-3 or TRBV12-4 and TRBJ2-1, with 15 bases lining up with TRBD2. The junction had 10 bases not matched to a gene; V was cut back by 4 bases and J by 0 bases. CDR3 length: 20 residues. The CDR3 sequence: CASSSTGLAGGGGSYNEQFF. CDR3 nucleotide sequence: TGTGCCAGCAGTTCAACGGGACTAGCGGGAGGAGGCGGCTCCTACAATGAGCAGTTCTTC.

This CDR3 is CASSYSTSGKETQYF. The CDR3 DNA is TGTGCCAGCAGTTACTCAACCAGCGGGAAAGAGACCCAGTACTTC. The chain combines TRBV6-6 with TRBJ2-5; 7 nucleotides match TRBD2. The ends lost 0 bases at V and 3 bases at J; junction bases unmatched: 4. The CDR3 has 15 residues. Germline V gene sequence: CDR1 MNHNY, CDR2 SVGAGI (reference sequence).

In its sample, this clonotype was seen a few times. J is TRBJ2-7 and V is TRBV28; D uncertain. The CDR3 has 10 residues. Per the germline V gene, CDR1 is MDHEN and CDR2 is SYDVKM. With 4 bases removed from V and 5 bases from J, the gap between germline ends came to 3 bases. In DNA form, the CDR3 reads TGTGCCAGCAGTTGGAACGAGCAGTACTTC. Translation gives CASSWNEQYF.

The chain couples TRBV12-3 or TRBV12-4 to TRBJ2-5, with 9 bases matching TRBD2. Germline trimming cut 3 bases from V and 3 bases from J; bases unmatched to any gene: 5. The CDR3 extends over 15 amino acids. CDR3 region: CASSLPIAGEETQYF. The CDR3 nucleotides read TGTGCCAGCAGTTTGCCAATAGCGGGGGAAGAGACCCAGTACTTC.

This clonotype was counted a few times. V usage is TRBV14 and J usage is TRBJ1-1, with D possibly TRBD1 on 5 matching bases. V lost 4 bases, J lost 2 bases, and 8 bases lay in between. The CDR3 loop spans 13 amino acids. Germline loops: CDR1 SGHDN, CDR2 FVKESK. The CDR3 bases are TGTGCCAGCAGCCGGGACCCAAACACTGAAGCTTTCTTT. Its protein product is CASSRDPNTEAFF.

This clonotype turned up a few times. The rearrangement links TRBV6-1 to TRBJ2-5; 12 nucleotides align to TRBD1. The germline CDR1 and CDR2 sequences are MNHNS and SASEGT. The CDR3 runs 15 residues. V trimming: 6 bases; J trimming: 4 bases; junction bases outside the gene matches: 6. CDR3 protein: CASRRRDRGLETQYF. The DNA of the CDR3 is TGTGCCAGCAGGAGAAGGGACAGGGGGCTAGAGACCCAGTACTTC.

This clonotype was detected ten times or more. The gene calls are TRBV5-5 and TRBJ2-1, with unresolved D. This CDR3 has 16 residues. The germline gives CDR1 SGHKS, CDR2 YYEKEE (reference sequence). The V end was cut by 4 bases, the J end by 8 bases, with 22 bases between. The CDR3 DNA sequence: TGTGCCAGCAGCCTAACTTTGGCCACCGTTATGGATGAGCAGTTCTTC. This sequence encodes CASSLTLATVMDEQFF. The entire variable domain, with the rest obtained from reference TRBV5-5 and TRBJ2-1, is as follows: DAGVTQSPTHLIKTRGQQVTLRCSPISGHKSVSWYQQVLGQGPQFIFQYYEKEERGRGNFPDRFSARQFPNYSSELNVNALLLGDSALYLCASSLTLATVMDEQFFGPGTRLTVL.

The genes are TRBV2 and TRBJ2-7; D is possibly TRBD1 or TRBD2 (5 bases each). Per germline, CDR1 SNHLY and CDR2 FYNNEI. The CDR3 totals 14 residues. Trimming took off 7 bases at V and 2 bases at J, with 15 bases between the two ends. The CDR3 protein is CASIPRGGTYEQYF. As DNA, the CDR3 is TGTGCCAGCATCCCCCGGGGCGGAACCTACGAGCAGTACTTC.

This rearrangement joins TRBV4-1 to TRBJ2-5, with 7 bases that match TRBD2. V lost 0 bases, J lost 2 bases, and 6 bases stayed unmatched. Germline values: CDR1 MGHRA, CDR2 YSYEKL. The CDR3 extends over 16 amino acids. CDR3: CASSQEGLAVQETQYF. CDR3 in DNA: TGCGCCAGCAGCCAAGAAGGCCTAGCGGTACAAGAGACCCAGTACTTC.

This clonotype came up a few times. The rearrangement links TRBV6-2 or TRBV6-3 to TRBJ2-3; maybe TRBD2 (5 bases). The V gene's germline CDR1 is MNHEY and CDR2 SVGEGT. The CDR3 extends over 16 amino acids. V lost 2 bases and J 6 bases, leaving 18 bases between the germline ends. CDR3 nucleotides: TGTGCCAGCAGTTACCCGCCGGACTGGACTTTTGATACGCAGTATTTT. This codes for CASSYPPDWTFDTQYF.

This chain links TRBV5-1 with TRBJ2-7; 7 nucleotides match TRBD1. Trimming took 4 bases from V and 2 from J; bases not matched to a gene: 6. Germline values: CDR1 SGHRS, CDR2 YFSETQ. There are 14 residues in the CDR3. CDR3 residues: CASSPDRIAYEQYF. The CDR3 coding sequence is TGCGCCAGCAGCCCGGACAGGATCGCCTACGAGCAGTACTTC.

In this sample, this clonotype turned up a few times. The V call is TRBV12-3 or TRBV12-4, the J call TRBJ1-5; possibly TRBD1 for D (6 bases). This CDR3 is 14 amino acids long. Between the trimmed V and J ends, which lost 3 bases and 2 bases, there was a span of 8 bases. The CDR3, as DNA: TGTGCCAGCAGTTTGGGACACCGCAATCAGCCCCAGCATTTT. This translates into CASSLGHRNQPQHF.

This sequence joins TRBV27 and TRBJ2-1, with D possibly matching TRBD1 (6 bases). The germline CDR1 and CDR2 sequences are MNHEY and SMNVEV (reference sequence). The CDR3 runs 13 residues. The ends were cut back, 3 bases at V and 9 bases at J, with 12 bases in the middle. The CDR3 loop reads CASSLGTRSEQFF. The CDR3 DNA follows: TGTGCCAGCAGTTTGGGGACACGGAGTGAGCAGTTCTTC.

This clonotype has only a few counts. This CDR3 is CASSGTSAYNEQFF. The CDR3 bases are TGTGCCAGCAGTGGGACTAGCGCCTACAATGAGCAGTTCTTC. V is TRBV6-2 or TRBV6-3 and J is TRBJ2-1; 10 nucleotides line up with TRBD2. Trimming cost V 5 bases and J 2 bases; bases outside gene matches: 0. Germline CDR1 reads MNHEY; CDR2 reads SVGEGT. The CDR3 runs to 14 residues.

This sequence joins TRBV6-5 and TRBJ2-3; D perhaps matches TRBD2 (7 bases). The CDR3 consists of 15 residues. Trimming stripped 2 bases from V and 6 bases from J, with 15 bases between. Looked up from germline, CDR1 is MNHEY and CDR2 is SVGAGI. CDR3 residues: CASSYVRGATDTQYF. The CDR3 bases are TGTGCCAGCAGTTACGTACGGGGGGCCACGGATACGCAGTATTTT.

The rearrangement joins TRBV6-2 or TRBV6-3 to TRBJ1-2, with D possibly being TRBD1 (5 bases). Germline V CDR1 and CDR2: MNHEY, SVGEGT. This CDR3 is 14 amino acids long. The germline V and J ends were trimmed by 7 bases and 1 base, with 13 bases remaining between them. The CDR3 here is CASNPMGVNYGYTF. The CDR3 nucleotides read TGTGCCAGCAACCCGATGGGGGTTAACTATGGCTACACCTTC.